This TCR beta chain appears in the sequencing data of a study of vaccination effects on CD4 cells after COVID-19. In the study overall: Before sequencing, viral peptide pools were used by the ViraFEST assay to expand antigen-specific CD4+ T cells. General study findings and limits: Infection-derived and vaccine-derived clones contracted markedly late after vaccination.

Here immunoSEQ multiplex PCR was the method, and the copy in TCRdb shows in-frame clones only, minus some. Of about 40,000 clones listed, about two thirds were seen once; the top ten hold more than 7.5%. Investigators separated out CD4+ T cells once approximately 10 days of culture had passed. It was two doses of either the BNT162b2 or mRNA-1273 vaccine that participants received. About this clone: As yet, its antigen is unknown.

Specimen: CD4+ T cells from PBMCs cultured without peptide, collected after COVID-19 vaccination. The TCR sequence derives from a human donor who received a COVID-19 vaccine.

CDR3 coding DNA: TGTGCCAGTAAGGAACAGGGCTCCTACAATGAGCAGTTCTTC. Translating gives CASKEQGSYNEQFF. This chain uses TRBV19 with TRBJ2-1, with D possibly matching TRBD1 (6 bases). The CDR3 length is 14 residues. Trimming took off 7 bases at V and 0 bases at J, with 10 bases between the two ends. Germline CDR1 is LNHDA and CDR2 is SQIVND (reference sequence).